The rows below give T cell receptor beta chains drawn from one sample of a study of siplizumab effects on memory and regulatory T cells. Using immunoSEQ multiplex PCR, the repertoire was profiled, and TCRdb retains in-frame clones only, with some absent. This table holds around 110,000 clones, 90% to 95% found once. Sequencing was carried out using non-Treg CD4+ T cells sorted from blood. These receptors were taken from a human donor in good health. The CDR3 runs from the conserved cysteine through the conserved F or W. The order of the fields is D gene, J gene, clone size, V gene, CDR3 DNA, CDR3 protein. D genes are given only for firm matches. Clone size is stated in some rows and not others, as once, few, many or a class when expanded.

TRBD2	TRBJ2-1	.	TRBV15	TGTGCCACCGGGACTAGCGGGAGGGCCTTCTCCTACAATGAGCAGTTCTTC	CATGTSGRAFSYNEQFF
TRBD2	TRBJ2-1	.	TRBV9	TGTGCCAGCAGCGGAGGTGGGGTAGCGGGAGGTAATGAGCAGTTCTTC	CASSGGGVAGGNEQFF
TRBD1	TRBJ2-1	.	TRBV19	TGTGCCAGCACCGGGACAGGGTACTCCAATGAGCAGTTCTTC	CASTGTGYSNEQFF
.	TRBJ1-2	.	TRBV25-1	TGTGCCAGCAGCCCGGCAGGGGAGTCCCTAAAGTATGGCTACACCTTC	CASSPAGESLKYGYTF
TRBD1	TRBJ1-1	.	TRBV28	TGTGCCAGCTGCCCCCCGGGACAGTGGAACACTGAAGCTTTCTTT	CASCPPGQWNTEAFF
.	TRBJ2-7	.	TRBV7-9	TGTGCCAGCAGCTTAGATTGGGGTCCGGAGCAGTACTTC	CASSLDWGPEQYF
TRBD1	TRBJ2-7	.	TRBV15	TGTGCCACCAGGTTCGGGACAGGGTATGAGCAGTACTTC	CATRFGTGYEQYF
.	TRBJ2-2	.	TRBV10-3	TGTGCCACCGAAGGACAATCGAACACCGGGGAGCTGTTTTTT	CATEGQSNTGELFF
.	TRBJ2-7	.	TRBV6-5	TGTGCCAGCAGCTTCGACAGAACCCGCTACGAGCAGTACTTC	CASSFDRTRYEQYF
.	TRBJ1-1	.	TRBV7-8	TGTGCCAGCAGGTTCCGACAGAACACTGAAGCTTTCTTT	CASRFRQNTEAFF
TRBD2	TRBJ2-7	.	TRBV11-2	TGTGCCAGCAGCTTCCTAGCGGGAGGTTTCTACGAGCAGTACTTC	CASSFLAGGFYEQYF
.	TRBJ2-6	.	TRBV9	TGTGCCACCACGCGGGGAGACTCAGGGGCCAACGTCCTGACTTTC	CATTRGDSGANVLTF
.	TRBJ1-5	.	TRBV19	TGTGCCAGTAGTATGATGACAGTAAATCAGCCCCAGCATTTT	CASSMMTVNQPQHF
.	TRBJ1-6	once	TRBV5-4	TGTGCCAGCAGCCGAGGCACAGGGTTTTCACCCCTCCACTTT	CASSRGTGFSPLHF
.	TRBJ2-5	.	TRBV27	TGTGCCAGCAGCCTAACCAGGCGTGAGACCCAGTACTTC	CASSLTRRETQYF
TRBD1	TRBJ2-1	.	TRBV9	TGTGCCAGCAGCGGACCAGGGGGAAAGTTCGGGGAGCAGTTCTTC	CASSGPGGKFGEQFF
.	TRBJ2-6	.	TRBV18	TGTGCCAGCTCACCATTGGAGGGCTCTGGGGCCAACGTCCTGACTTTC	CASSPLEGSGANVLTF
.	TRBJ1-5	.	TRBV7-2	TGTGCCAGCAGCTTAGAAGGTGATCAGCCCCAGCATTTT	CASSLEGDQPQHF
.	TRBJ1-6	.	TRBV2	TGTGCCAGCAGTGAGGGGACCGGAGGAAATTCACCCCTCCACTTT	CASSEGTGGNSPLHF
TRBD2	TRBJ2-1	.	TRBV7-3	TGTGCCAGCAGCCCGGGACTAGCGGGAAATGAGCAGTTCTTC	CASSPGLAGNEQFF
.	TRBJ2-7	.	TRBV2	TGTGCCAGCAGTTATACTACCTACGAGCAGTACTTC	CASSYTTYEQYF
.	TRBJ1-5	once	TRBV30	TGTGCCTGGAGTGTATTTGATCAGCCCCAGCATTTT	CAWSVFDQPQHF
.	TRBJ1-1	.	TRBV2	TGTGCCAGCATAGGCCTCGGCACTGAAGCTTTCTTT	CASIGLGTEAFF
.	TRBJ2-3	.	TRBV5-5	TGTGCCAGCAGCTTGGACGCGACAGATACGCAGTATTTT	CASSLDATDTQYF
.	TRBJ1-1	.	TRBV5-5	TGTGCCAGCATCCTGGGGGGCCCATGGAACACTGAAGCTTTCTTT	CASILGGPWNTEAFF
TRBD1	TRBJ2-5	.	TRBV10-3	TGTGCCATCAGTGGGACAGGGGGCGTGGAGACCCAGTACTTC	CAISGTGGVETQYF
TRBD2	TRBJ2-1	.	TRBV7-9	TGTGCCAGCAGCACAGCCGGGACTAGCGTTCTTGAGCAGTTCTTC	CASSTAGTSVLEQFF
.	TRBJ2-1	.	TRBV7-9	TGTGCCAGCAGCTTTGAGGGGAGGAGTGACAATGAGCAGTTCTTC	CASSFEGRSDNEQFF
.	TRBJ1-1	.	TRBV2	TGTGCCAGCAGGCAGGGGCAAGGGAACACTGAAGCTTTCTTT	CASRQGQGNTEAFF
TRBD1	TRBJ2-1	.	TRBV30	TGTGCCTGGAGTGTGACAGGGGTTAGGAATGAGCAGTTCTTC	CAWSVTGVRNEQFF
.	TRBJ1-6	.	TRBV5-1	TGCGCCAGCAGCTTGGACACGGGAAATTCACCCCTCCACTTT	CASSLDTGNSPLHF
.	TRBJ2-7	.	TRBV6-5	TGTGCCAGCAGTTACAAGGGAAAAAACGAGCAGTACTTC	CASSYKGKNEQYF
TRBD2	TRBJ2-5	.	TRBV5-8	TGTGCCAGCAGCTTCAGGTGGACTAGCGGGAGGAAAGAGACCCAGTACTTC	CASSFRWTSGRKETQYF
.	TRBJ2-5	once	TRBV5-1	TGCGCCAGCAGCTTGGAAGGAGGGGAGACCCAGTACTTC	CASSLEGGETQYF
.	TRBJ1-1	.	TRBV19	TGTGCCAGTAGTATTGGGGCAGGGAGGGTGAACACTGAAGCTTTCTTT	CASSIGAGRVNTEAFF
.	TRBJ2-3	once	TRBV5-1	TGCGCCAGCAGCCATCCGGGGGATACGCAGTATTTT	CASSHPGDTQYF
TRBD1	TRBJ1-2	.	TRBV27	TGTGCCAGCAGTCCTGGGACAGGGGACTATGGCTACACCTTC	CASSPGTGDYGYTF
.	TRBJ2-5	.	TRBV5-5	TGTGCCAGCAGCCACGGGACACTGGGTGAGACCCAGTACTTC	CASSHGTLGETQYF
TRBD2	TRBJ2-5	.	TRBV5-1	TGCGCCAGCAGAACCCTGAGCGGGGGGGCCTTTGAGACCCAGTACTTC	CASRTLSGGAFETQYF
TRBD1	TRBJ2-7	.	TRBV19	TGTGCCAGTAGTACGGACAGGGGGGTTATCTACGAGCAGTACTTC	CASSTDRGVIYEQYF